The entry below gives a single T cell receptor (beta chain) sequence along with its context. Its antigen is undetermined. Cultured CD4+ T cell DNA underwent sequencing with the Oncomine TCR Beta short-read assay. TCRdb re-analysed the PCR reads in MiXCR, keeping a single row per CDR3 protein. Altogether some 7,000 distinct CDR3 sequences are present, 35% being singletons, with the ten largest covering about 27%. Treatment noted: approximately 9-day PBMC culture with coronavirus spike peptide pools or control peptides (ViraFEST assay). The unexposed donor's CD4+ T cells were collected before the COVID-19 pandemic (2011-2018). Four cold-coronavirus spikes, along with SARS-CoV-2 S/N, were used to probe unexposed-donor CD4+ T cells, cells permitting. These data originate in a study of vaccination and CD4 T cells after COVID-19. Background on the study: Six male and four female convalescents took part, two of them Hispanic.

This CDR3 is 16 amino acids long. Trimming cost V 3 bases and J 7 bases, with 22 bases left between them. Looked up from germline, CDR1 is SGHNT and CDR2 is YYREEE (reference sequence). The sequenced sample consisted of CD4+ T cells from blood, cultured in vitro. The chain joins TRBV5-4 to TRBJ1-2; no clear D. The receptor's source is a human donor in good health. Here the CDR3 reads CASSSGTSRTWGGYTF. CDR3 nucleotides: TGTGCCAGCAGCTCTGGAACCAGCCGAACCTGGGGTGGCTACACCTTC.